Listed below are T cell receptor beta chains from one sample, sequenced in a study of shared clonotypes between healthy human individuals. Produced via immunoSEQ multiplex PCR; TCRdb's table is partial and in-frame only. This table has roughly 1,000,000 clones, 70% to 80% appearing once. What was sequenced was memory CD4+ T cells from PBMCs. The receptor source for this set is a man between 18 and 29 years old in good health. Some clones in this sample may be carry-over from other donors' samples. Each CDR3 is given with its conserved first and last residue. D genes are given only for firm matches. Part of the rows lack a size; the others show once, few, many or a class for expanded clones.

-	-	TRBV6-6	TRBJ2-5	CASSYLLGTAETQYF	TGTGCCAGCAGTTACCTTTTGGGCACAGCGGAGACCCAGTACTTC
-	-	TRBV7-2	TRBJ2-7	CASSKDRWSYEQYF	TGTGCCAGCAGCAAAGACAGGTGGTCCTACGAGCAGTACTTC
TRBD1	-	TRBV5-1	TRBJ2-3	CASSLGTGRDTQYF	TGCGCCAGCAGCTTGGGGACAGGGCGGGATACGCAGTATTTT
-	-	TRBV18	TRBJ1-5	CASSPSGLIQPQHF	TGTGCCAGCTCACCTTCCGGGTTGATCCAGCCCCAGCATTTT
-	-	TRBV19	TRBJ2-2	CASSTQGPPGELFF	TGTGCCAGTAGTACCCAGGGGCCCCCCGGGGAGCTGTTTTTT
-	-	TRBV25-1	TRBJ2-7	CASSELDSVYEQYF	TGTGCCAGCAGTGAATTAGACAGCGTCTACGAGCAGTACTTC
TRBD2	-	TRBV2	TRBJ2-2	CASSEASAGGGRELFF	TGTGCCAGCAGTGAGGCGTCAGCGGGAGGTGGGCGGGAGCTGTTTTTT
TRBD2	-	TRBV4-1	TRBJ2-3	CASSQPFLAGGTDTQYF	TGCGCCAGCAGCCAACCCTTTCTAGCGGGGGGTACAGATACGCAGTATTTT
-	-	TRBV28	TRBJ2-7	CASRGRSEYYEQYF	TGTGCCAGCCGAGGCCGGTCGGAGTACTACGAGCAGTACTTC
TRBD2	-	TRBV5-6	TRBJ2-5	CASSLGGSGRKTQYF	TGTGCCAGCAGCTTGGGGGGTAGCGGGAGAAAGACCCAGTACTTC
-	-	TRBV28	TRBJ1-2	CASSLGDYGYTF	TGTGCCAGCAGTTTGGGGGATTATGGCTACACCTTC
-	-	TRBV29-1	TRBJ2-7	CSVTSFAYEQYF	TGCAGTGTCACTTCATTCGCCTACGAGCAGTACTTC
-	-	TRBV20-1	TRBJ2-3	CSAPFEVGQYF	TGCAGTGCTCCCTTCGAAGTCGGGCAGTATTTT
-	once	TRBV6-5	TRBJ2-4	CASRNRVAKNIQYF	TGTGCCAGCAGGAACAGGGTGGCCAAAAACATTCAGTACTTC
-	-	TRBV7-7	TRBJ2-3	CASSLNRGADTQYF	TGTGCCAGCAGCTTAAATCGTGGCGCAGATACGCAGTATTTT
-	-	TRBV11-3	TRBJ2-2	CASSPGFGPNTGELFF	TGTGCCAGCAGCCCAGGATTTGGGCCGAACACCGGGGAGCTGTTTTTT
TRBD1	-	TRBV2	TRBJ1-2	CASSRTGGNYGYTF	TGTGCCAGCAGCAGGACAGGCGGTAACTATGGCTACACCTTC
-	-	TRBV5-1	TRBJ2-3	CASSSRSHTDTQYF	TGCGCCAGCAGCTCCAGGTCCCACACAGATACGCAGTATTTT
TRBD1	-	TRBV28	TRBJ2-1	CATNSADRGRRSVGQFF	TGTGCCACCAACTCAGCAGACAGGGGGCGGCGTAGTGTGGGGCAGTTCTTC
TRBD2	-	TRBV5-1	TRBJ2-5	CASSSIGTSGQETQYF	TGCGCCAGCAGCTCAATCGGGACTAGCGGCCAAGAGACCCAGTACTTC
TRBD1	-	TRBV9	TRBJ2-7	CASSPRQGSLSYEQYF	TGTGCCAGCAGCCCACGACAGGGCTCCCTTTCCTACGAGCAGTACTTC
-	-	TRBV7-8	TRBJ1-5	CASSPGRALGNQPQHF	TGTGCCAGCAGCCCCGGACGGGCGTTAGGCAATCAGCCCCAGCATTTT
-	-	TRBV5-1	TRBJ2-6	CASSLHNVLTF	TGCGCCAGCAGCCTTCACAACGTCCTGACTTTC
-	-	TRBV7-3	TRBJ2-7	CASSLSDRYEQYF	TGTGCCAGCAGCTTATCAGATCGCTACGAGCAGTACTTC
TRBD2	once	TRBV5-1	TRBJ2-7	CASSRLAVGSYEQYF	TGCGCCAGCAGCAGGCTAGCGGTTGGCTCCTACGAGCAGTACTTC
TRBD1	-	TRBV18	TRBJ1-2	CASSPLQQGANYGYTF	TGTGCCAGCTCACCACTCCAACAGGGGGCTAACTATGGCTACACCTTC
-	few	TRBV20-1	TRBJ2-1	CSGLTYNEQFF	TGCAGCGGACTGACCTACAATGAGCAGTTCTTC
TRBD1	few	TRBV6-6	TRBJ2-2	CASRSGQANTGELFF	TGTGCCAGCAGATCCGGACAGGCGAACACCGGGGAGCTGTTTTTT
-	many	TRBV18	TRBJ1-1	CASFGQRNTEAFF	TGTGCCAGCTTCGGACAGCGGAACACTGAAGCTTTCTTT
-	-	TRBV30	TRBJ2-7	CALGDFGYEQYF	TGTGCCCTGGGGGATTTTGGCTACGAGCAGTACTTC
-	-	TRBV25-1	TRBJ1-1	CASSEYEDRKGRYEAFF	TGTGCCAGCAGTGAATATGAGGACCGGAAGGGGCGGTACGAAGCTTTCTTT
-	many	TRBV7-6	TRBJ2-7	CASSLWGSSYEQYF	TGTGCCAGCAGCTTATGGGGGTCTTCCTACGAGCAGTACTTC
-	-	TRBV11-2	TRBJ2-3	CASSWGDRSTDTQYF	TGTGCCAGCAGCTGGGGGGACAGAAGCACAGATACGCAGTATTTT
TRBD2	-	TRBV11-2	TRBJ2-1	CASNLGGDEQFF	TGTGCCAGCAACTTGGGGGGGGATGAGCAGTTCTTC
TRBD2	-	TRBV19	TRBJ2-6	CASSKGVWREGVTGANVLTF	TGTGCCAGTAGTAAGGGGGTATGGCGGGAGGGTGTAACTGGGGCCAACGTCCTGACTTTC
-	-	TRBV9	TRBJ2-2	CASSVGSGPRAGELFF	TGTGCCAGCAGCGTAGGCTCAGGGCCAAGGGCCGGGGAGCTGTTTTTT
-	-	TRBV5-6	TRBJ2-3	CASSTPAGWGRDTDTQYF	TGTGCCAGCAGCACTCCCGCAGGTTGGGGAAGGGACACAGATACGCAGTATTTT
TRBD2	-	TRBV5-6	TRBJ2-2	CASSPGLARSGELFF	TGTGCCAGCAGCCCTGGACTAGCTCGTTCCGGGGAGCTGTTTTTT
-	-	TRBV5-1	TRBJ1-5	CASRGNQPQHF	TGCGCCAGCAGGGGCAATCAGCCCCAGCATTTT
TRBD2	-	TRBV14	TRBJ2-1	CASSQPGTSGATYNEQFF	TGTGCCAGCAGCCAGCCCGGGACTAGCGGGGCAACGTACAATGAGCAGTTCTTC
-	-	TRBV2	TRBJ2-1	CASTFRDEQFF	TGTGCCAGCACCTTCCGGGATGAGCAGTTCTTC